Presented here are 32 T cell receptor beta chains from one specimen sequenced in a study of blood T cell repertoires in COVID-19. The protocol was immunoSEQ multiplex PCR, while the TCRdb copy is restricted to in-frame clones and leaves out a portion. The sample holds around 300,000 clones, 75% to 90% seen once. Material for sequencing was PBMCs or T cells enriched from blood (not recorded which). The origin of the receptors is a young woman who had recovered from COVID-19.

The rearrangement uses TRBV2 and TRBJ2-7; 7 bases are a match to TRBD1. Germline-derived CDR1 and CDR2 are SNHLY and FYNNEI. The length of the CDR3 is 13 residues. V trimming: 6 bases; J trimming: 0 bases; junction bases outside the gene matches: 2. The CDR3 DNA is TGTGCCAGCAGGAGACAGGGCTCCTACGAGCAGTACTTC. Translation: CASRRQGSYEQYF.

The V gene is TRBV28, the J gene TRBJ2-3, with 11 bases that match TRBD2. Losses at the gene ends were 2 bases for V and 7 bases for J; bases not matched to a gene: 5. The CDR3 has 15 residues. Germline assignment: CDR1 MDHEN and CDR2 SYDVKM. This CDR3 is CASSLSSGGANTQYF. DNA for the CDR3: TGTGCCAGCAGTTTAAGTAGCGGGGGGGCGAATACGCAGTATTTT.

V usage is TRBV9 and J usage is TRBJ1-1; 10 positions match TRBD1. The CDR3 consists of 15 residues. Germline V lookup: CDR1 SGDLS, CDR2 YYNGEE. With V trimmed by 3 bases and J by 4 bases, 6 bases remained unmatched. CDR3 in DNA: TGTGCCAGCAGCGCCGGGACAGGGGTACTCACTGAAGCTTTCTTT. Translation: CASSAGTGVLTEAFF.

This clone appeared once. The CDR3 sequence is CASSHSYAMADTQYF. As DNA, the CDR3 is TGCGCCAGCAGCCATTCCTACGCTATGGCAGATACGCAGTATTTT. This rearrangement joins TRBV4-1 to TRBJ2-3; no reliable D call. Germline loops: CDR1 MGHRA, CDR2 YSYEKL. V was clipped by 3 bases and J by 4 bases, with 14 bases between them. The CDR3 sequence is 15 residues long.

This clone was observed a single time. The chain employs TRBV27 and TRBJ1-5, with D hard to call. V was pared by 7 bases and J by 1 base, with 14 bases between. The CDR3 loop spans 15 amino acids. Germline loops: CDR1 MNHEY, CDR2 SMNVEV (reference sequence). The CDR3 protein is CASTPGGGSNQPQHF. CDR3 nucleotide sequence: TGTGCCAGCACTCCAGGCGGAGGAAGCAATCAGCCCCAGCATTTT.

V and J are TRBV6-5 and TRBJ2-2; D might be TRBD2 (5 bases). Trimming took 6 bases from V and 16 from J, leaving 21 bases between them. The germline gives CDR1 MNHEY, CDR2 SVGAGI. CDR3 length: 13 amino acids. CDR3 amino acids: CASSPHLSDEGFF. CDR3 nucleotides: TGTGCCAGCAGCCCACACTTATCAGATGAGGGGTTTTTT.

The chain combines TRBV10-2 with TRBJ2-2, with 9 bases aligning to TRBD1. The V gene end was trimmed by 11 bases and the J gene end by 6 bases; junction bases not matched to a gene: 7. This CDR3 is 13 amino acids long. Looked up from germline, CDR1 is WSHSY and CDR2 is SAAADI. CDR3 nucleotides: TGCGCCGGACAGGGGTTAGTGGCCGGGGAGCTGTTTTTT. Translating it yields CAGQGLVAGELFF.

The V call is TRBV18, the J call TRBJ2-7; 7 bases match TRBD1. Per the germline V gene, CDR1 is KGHSH and CDR2 is LQKENI. The CDR3 length is 13 residues. With 3 bases clipped from V and 3 bases from J, the junction kept 2 bases outside the gene matches. DNA of the CDR3: TGTGCCAGCTCACCCGGGACAGACTACGAGCAGTACTTC. Amino acids: CASSPGTDYEQYF.

The rearrangement uses TRBV7-9 and TRBJ1-2; D call uncertain. CDR1 and CDR2 (germline): SEHNR, FQNEAQ (reference sequence). The CDR3 covers 17 residues. With 8 bases removed from V and 3 bases from J, the gap between germline ends came to 25 bases. The CDR3 DNA is TGTGCCAGCGGTCCCTCAGTCCGGAGGGCATCGGACTATGGCTACACCTTC. This gives the protein CASGPSVRRASDYGYTF.

This clone is a singleton in its sample. The V gene is TRBV5-6, the J gene TRBJ2-2; tentative D call: TRBD1 (5 bases). CDR1 and CDR2 (germline): SGHDT, YYEEEE. The CDR3 sequence is 13 residues long. Trimming cost V 0 bases and J 6 bases, with 6 bases left between them. The CDR3 DNA is TGTGCCAGCAGCTTGGTAGGGGCCGGGGAGCTGTTTTTT. It specifies CASSLVGAGELFF.

This chain links TRBV3-1 (or the pseudogene TRBV3-2) with TRBJ1-6; D perhaps matches TRBD1 (6 bases). Per germline, CDR1 LGHDT and CDR2 YNNKEL (reference sequence). This CDR3 spans 15 amino acids. V lost 1 base and J 8 bases, leaving 12 bases between the germline ends. CDR3 sequence: CASSQGGQGYSPLHF. In DNA, the CDR3 is TGTGCCAGCAGCCAAGGGGGGCAGGGGTATTCACCCCTCCACTTT.

V usage is TRBV25-1 and J usage is TRBJ2-7; D may be TRBD1 (5 bases). Germline CDR1 and CDR2: MGHDK and SYGVNS. Between the trimmed V and J ends, which lost 8 bases and 6 bases, there was a span of 14 bases. The CDR3 has 12 amino acids. CDR3 loop: CASQGLEFEQYF. CDR3 coding DNA: TGTGCCAGCCAGGGCTTAGAGTTCGAGCAGTACTTC.

V usage is TRBV5-6 and J usage is TRBJ1-1, with D hard to call. The germline gives CDR1 SGHDT, CDR2 YYEEEE. Trimming pared 3 bases from V and 1 base from J, leaving 4 bases between. This CDR3 contains 12 residues. The CDR3 region has the DNA TGTGCCAGCAGCTCCGGGAACACTGAAGCTTTCTTT. As protein: CASSSGNTEAFF.

This clone was seen only once. The genes are TRBV19 and TRBJ1-6, with a possible D match to TRBD1 (5 bases). Germline values: CDR1 LNHDA, CDR2 SQIVND (reference sequence). The CDR3 runs 14 residues. The germline V and J ends were trimmed by 1 base and 7 bases, with 8 bases remaining between them. CDR3: CASSIVDKNSPLHF. In DNA form, the CDR3 reads TGTGCCAGTAGTATAGTGGACAAGAATTCACCCCTCCACTTT.

V is TRBV24-1 and J is TRBJ2-1, with D possibly matching TRBD1 (6 bases). The CDR3 is 14 residues long. The germline CDR1 and CDR2 sequences are KGHDR and SFDVKD. The V end was cut by 4 bases, the J end by 6 bases, with 12 bases between. The CDR3 loop is CATSERQGPNEQFF. CDR3 bases: TGTGCCACCAGTGAGCGTCAGGGGCCCAATGAGCAGTTCTTC.

The chain uses TRBV5-1 and TRBJ2-1; TRBD2 aligns across 11 bases. V lost 4 bases, J lost 7 bases, and 4 bases stayed unmatched. This CDR3 has 14 amino acids. Germline V gives CDR1 SGHRS, CDR2 YFSETQ. CDR3 bases: TGCGCCAGCAGCGTAGCGGGGGGGACGAATGAGCAGTTCTTC. Its protein is CASSVAGGTNEQFF.

This clone was seen just once. The rearrangement joins TRBV4-1 to TRBJ1-2, with D unresolved. Trimming removed 4 bases from V and 3 bases from J, with 15 bases in between. Germline CDR1 MGHRA, CDR2 YSYEKL. CDR3 size: 15 residues. The CDR3 is CASSPLSTPHYGYTF. CDR3 coding DNA: TGCGCCAGCAGCCCTCTTTCGACACCCCACTATGGCTACACCTTC.

V usage is TRBV28 and J usage is TRBJ1-3; 8 bases are a match to TRBD1. CDR1 and CDR2 from the germline V gene are MDHEN and SYDVKM. Germline trimming cut 8 bases from V and 6 bases from J; bases unmatched to any gene: 18. This CDR3 is 17 amino acids long. The CDR3 protein is CASGKLEVGGQVNTIYF. As DNA, the CDR3 is TGTGCCAGCGGAAAGTTAGAGGTCGGGGGACAGGTAAACACCATATATTTT.

The chain combines TRBV3-1 (or the pseudogene TRBV3-2) with TRBJ2-3; a possible D gene is TRBD1 (6 bases). The germline CDR1 and CDR2 sequences are LGHDT and YNNKEL (reference sequence). The V and J ends lost 3 bases and 3 bases respectively, with 10 bases between them. The CDR3 loop spans 14 amino acids. The DNA of the CDR3 is TGTGCCAGCAGCCATGGGGGCGCGACAGATACGCAGTATTTT. Its protein product is CASSHGGATDTQYF.

The chain combines TRBV9 with TRBJ2-1, with 11 bases matching TRBD2. Germline CDR1 and CDR2: SGDLS and YYNGEE. The CDR3 has 15 residues. V trimming: 0 bases; J trimming: 10 bases; junction bases outside the gene matches: 6. In nucleotides, the CDR3 is TGTGCCAGCAGCGTAGCACTAGCGGGGGTAGGAGAGCAGTTCTTC. Translation gives CASSVALAGVGEQFF.

The rearrangement links TRBV5-1 to TRBJ2-6; 10 nucleotides align to TRBD1. The germline CDR1 and CDR2 sequences are SGHRS and YFSETQ. The ends lost 5 bases at V and 3 bases at J; junction bases unmatched: 5. The CDR3 has 16 amino acids. The chain's CDR3 is CASSSTGGHGANVLTF. The CDR3 DNA sequence: TGCGCCAGCAGTTCGACAGGGGGCCATGGGGCCAACGTCCTGACTTTC.

To note about this clone: Germline and junction disagree at one end, which may indicate a read error. The rearrangement links TRBV7-7 to TRBJ2-1; 7 positions agree with TRBD2. This CDR3 is built from 16 residues. Germline V CDR1 and CDR2: SSHAT, FNYEAQ (reference sequence). The CDR3 DNA follows: TGTGCTAGCAGCTTAACTTACGGGGGGACCTACAATGAGCAGTTCTTC. As protein: CASSLTYGGTYNEQFF. Full variable domain (remainder filled in from reference TRBV7-7 and TRBJ2-1): GAGVSQSPRYKVTKRGQDVTLRCDPISSHATLYWYQQALGQGPEFLTYFNYEAQPDKSGLPSDRFSAERPEGSISTLTIQRTEQRDSAMYRCASSLTYGGTYNEQFFGPGTRLTVL.

The chain joins TRBV5-6 to TRBJ1-2, with D possibly being TRBD1 (6 bases). The ends were cut back, 0 bases at V and 6 bases at J, with 18 bases in the middle. Germline V gene data show CDR1 as SGHDT and CDR2 as YYEEEE. This CDR3 has 16 amino acids. The CDR3 DNA reads as TGTGCCAGCAGCTTGGCCGGCAGGGGACCGGTGGATGGCTACACCTTC. This translates into CASSLAGRGPVDGYTF.

The CDR3 protein is CASSPTRGWTEAFF. Written as DNA, the CDR3 is TGTGCCAGCAGTCCGACAAGGGGTTGGACTGAAGCTTTCTTT. The chain links TRBV6-5 to TRBJ1-1; possibly TRBD1 for D (5 bases). Trimming stripped 5 bases from V and 5 bases from J, with 15 bases between. This CDR3 region has 14 residues. Germline V gene lookup returns CDR1 MNHEY and CDR2 SVGAGI.

The chain couples TRBV2 to TRBJ2-7; D is possibly TRBD1 (5 bases). V was shortened by 6 bases and J by 1 base, with 16 bases between the two germline ends. Per germline, CDR1 SNHLY and CDR2 FYNNEI. The CDR3 spans 15 residues. CDR3 in amino acids: CASRRRDSGSYEQYF. The DNA of the CDR3 is TGTGCCAGCAGGAGGAGAGACAGTGGATCCTACGAGCAGTACTTC.

Remarks on this clone: Relative to the germline gene, one junction end is altered; a read error may explain this. The chain is built from TRBV6-5 and TRBJ1-1; 10 bases fit TRBD1. The CDR3 is made up of 15 amino acids. Germline V CDR1 and CDR2: MNHEY, SVGAGI. For the CDR3, the DNA is TGTGCCAGCAGTAACTCGGGACAGGGGAGTGGGAAAGCTTTCTTT. It translates to CASSNSGQGSGKAFF.

V gene TRBV4-1 combines with J gene TRBJ1-1, with D uncertain. The V gene lost 1 base and the J gene lost 8 bases, with 8 bases spanning the gap. The germline V gene has CDR1 MGHRA and CDR2 YSYEKL. The CDR3 is 12 residues long. CDR3 bases: TGCGCCAGCAGCCAAGGGTCCGGGGAAGCTTTCTTT. It is translated as CASSQGSGEAFF.

V and J are TRBV2 and TRBJ1-5; no reliable D call. Deletions cut 3 bases from V and 6 bases from J, with 12 bases between. The CDR3 totals 14 residues. Germline V CDR1 and CDR2: SNHLY, FYNNEI. The CDR3 bases are TGTGCCAGCAGTGAGCTGGAGTCGGGTCAGCCCCAGCATTTT. Residues: CASSELESGQPQHF.

This clone was found a few times. V is TRBV28 and J is TRBJ1-2; 8 bases match TRBD1. Germline loops: CDR1 MDHEN, CDR2 SYDVKM. Trimming took 7 bases from V and 8 from J; bases not matched to a gene: 15. CDR3 size: 15 residues. CDR3 in amino acids: CASKNSQGVWRGYTF. DNA of the CDR3: TGTGCCAGCAAAAATTCACAGGGGGTTTGGAGGGGCTACACCTTC.

CDR3: CASSLQGGHEQYF. CDR3 coding DNA: TGTGCCAGCAGCTTGCAGGGAGGCCACGAGCAGTACTTC. The chain links TRBV7-3 to TRBJ2-7; D may be TRBD2 (6 bases). Trimming left V 3 bases short and J 5 bases short, with 11 bases between. The CDR3 sequence is 13 residues long. The germline gives CDR1 SGHTA, CDR2 FQGTGA.

This clone was picked up one time. The rearrangement joins TRBV5-1 to TRBJ1-5; D is perhaps TRBD1 (5 bases). The ends were cut back, 0 bases at V and 0 bases at J, with 10 bases in the middle. This CDR3 region has 16 residues. From germline, CDR1 is SGHRS and CDR2 YFSETQ. CDR3 DNA: TGCGCCAGCAGCTTGGGATCGGACATTAGCAATCAGCCCCAGCATTTT. Residues: CASSLGSDISNQPQHF.

V is TRBV19 and J is TRBJ2-7, with 9 bases fitting TRBD1. The CDR3 runs to 13 residues. The V segment lost 6 bases and the J segment 3 bases; nucleotides outside the gene matches: 3. The germline V gene has CDR1 LNHDA and CDR2 SQIVND (reference sequence). The CDR3 region has the DNA TGTGCCAGTAGCCCGACAGGGGGCTACGAGCAGTACTTC. Its protein is CASSPTGGYEQYF. Complete variable domain (other parts from reference TRBV19 and TRBJ2-7): DGGITQSPKYLFRKEGQNVTLSCEQNLNHDAMYWYRQDPGQGLRLIYYSQIVNDFQKGDIAEGYSVSREKKESFPLTVTSAQKNPTAFYLCASSPTGGYEQYFGPGTRLTVT.